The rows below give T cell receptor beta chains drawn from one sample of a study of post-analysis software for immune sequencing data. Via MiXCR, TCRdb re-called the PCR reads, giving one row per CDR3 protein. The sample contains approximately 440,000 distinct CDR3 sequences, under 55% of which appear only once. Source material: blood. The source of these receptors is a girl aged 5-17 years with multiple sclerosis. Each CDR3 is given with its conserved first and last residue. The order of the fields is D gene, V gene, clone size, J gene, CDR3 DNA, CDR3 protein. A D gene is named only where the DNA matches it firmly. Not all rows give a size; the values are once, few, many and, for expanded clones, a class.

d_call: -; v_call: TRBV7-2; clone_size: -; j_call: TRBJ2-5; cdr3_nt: TGTGCCAGCAGCATAGGTTGGGGTCAAGAGACCCAGTACTTC; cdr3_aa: CASSIGWGQETQYF
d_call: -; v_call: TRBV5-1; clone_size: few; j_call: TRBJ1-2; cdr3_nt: TGCGCCAGCAGCTTGGCAGGCAGAGCCGCCTATGGCTACACCTTC; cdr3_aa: CASSLAGRAAYGYTF
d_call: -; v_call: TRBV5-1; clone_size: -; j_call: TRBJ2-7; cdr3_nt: TGCGCCAGCAGCTTGGCTGAAGGGGAACTCTACGAGCAGTACTTC; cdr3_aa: CASSLAEGELYEQYF
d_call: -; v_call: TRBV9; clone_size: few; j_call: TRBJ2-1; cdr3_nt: TGTGCCAGCAGCGTAACGGGAACCCCCTACAATGAGCAGTTCTTC; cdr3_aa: CASSVTGTPYNEQFF
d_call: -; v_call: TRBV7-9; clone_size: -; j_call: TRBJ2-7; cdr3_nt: TGTGCCAGCAGCTTCGAACTCTCCTACGAGCAGTACTTC; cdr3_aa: CASSFELSYEQYF
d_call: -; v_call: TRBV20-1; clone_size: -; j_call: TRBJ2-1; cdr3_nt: TGCAGTGCAGGCGCGGTGCGGGTCCCCTACAATGAGCAGTTCTTC; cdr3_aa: CSAGAVRVPYNEQFF
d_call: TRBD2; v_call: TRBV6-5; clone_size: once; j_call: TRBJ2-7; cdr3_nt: TGTGCCAGCAGTTACTCTGCGGGAGGGCCTTACGAGCAGTACTTC; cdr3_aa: CASSYSAGGPYEQYF
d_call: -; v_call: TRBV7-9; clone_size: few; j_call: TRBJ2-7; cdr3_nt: TGTGCCAGCAGCCACAGAGGGAGAGATTACGAGCAGTACTTC; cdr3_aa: CASSHRGRDYEQYF
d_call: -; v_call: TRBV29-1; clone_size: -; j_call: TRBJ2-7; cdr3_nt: TGCAGCGTTGAGGCTTCGGACAGTCCCTACGAGCAGTACTTC; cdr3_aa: CSVEASDSPYEQYF
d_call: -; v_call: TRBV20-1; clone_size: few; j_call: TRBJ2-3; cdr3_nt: TGCAGTGCTAGACTAGCGAGCACAGATACGCAGTATTTT; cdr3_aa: CSARLASTDTQYF
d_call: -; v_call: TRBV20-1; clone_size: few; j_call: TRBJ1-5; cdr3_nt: TGCAGTGCTAGAGAAACGGGGGAGAGGCAGCCCCAGCATTTT; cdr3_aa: CSARETGERQPQHF
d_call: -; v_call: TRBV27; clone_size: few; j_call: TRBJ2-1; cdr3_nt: TGTGCCAGCAGTTCCTCCGGGACCCACAATGAGCAGTTCTTC; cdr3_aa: CASSSSGTHNEQFF
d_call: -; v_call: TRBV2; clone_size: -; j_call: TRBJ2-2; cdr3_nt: TGTGCCAGCAGTGGGCAGGGACCCACCGGGGAGCTGTTTTTT; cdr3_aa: CASSGQGPTGELFF
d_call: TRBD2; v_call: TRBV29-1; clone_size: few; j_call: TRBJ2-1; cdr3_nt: TGCAGCGTTGAACGGGGGGTGGGGCACAATGAGCAGTTCTTC; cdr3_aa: CSVERGVGHNEQFF
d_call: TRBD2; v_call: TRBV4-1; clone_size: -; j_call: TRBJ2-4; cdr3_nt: TGCGCCAGCAGCCATCCCTTCGGGGCGGGAGGGCCCCGGGGAAACATTCAGTACTTC; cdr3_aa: CASSHPFGAGGPRGNIQYF
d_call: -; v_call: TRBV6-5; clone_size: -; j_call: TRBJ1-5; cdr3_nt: TGTGCCAGCAGTTACTCACGGGAGGATCAGCCCCAGCATTTT; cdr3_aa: CASSYSREDQPQHF
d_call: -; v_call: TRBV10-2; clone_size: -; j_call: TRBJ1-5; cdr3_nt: TGCGCCAGCAGAGAGCCAGGGGATAATCAGCCCCAGCATTTT; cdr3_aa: CASREPGDNQPQHF
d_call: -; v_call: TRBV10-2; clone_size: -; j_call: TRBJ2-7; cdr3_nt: TGCGCCAGCAGTGGAGCGGTTGCCTCCTACGAGCAGTACTTC; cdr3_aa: CASSGAVASYEQYF
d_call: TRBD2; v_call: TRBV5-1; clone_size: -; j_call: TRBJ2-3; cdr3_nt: TGCGCCAGCAACCGACGTAGTAGCGGGGACACAGATACGCAGTATTTT; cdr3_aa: CASNRRSSGDTDTQYF
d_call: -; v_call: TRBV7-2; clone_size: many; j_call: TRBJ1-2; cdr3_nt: TGTGCCAGCAGTCTCGGGACGAACTATGGCTACACCTTC; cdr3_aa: CASSLGTNYGYTF
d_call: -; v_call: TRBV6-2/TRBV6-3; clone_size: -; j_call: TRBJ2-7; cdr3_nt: TGTGCCAGCAGTCCACGTTTTTACGAGCAGTACTTC; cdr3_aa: CASSPRFYEQYF
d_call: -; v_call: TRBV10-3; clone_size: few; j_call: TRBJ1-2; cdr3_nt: TGTGCCATCATAGAGTCGGCAGGGAGGGACTATGGCTACACCTTC; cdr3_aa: CAIIESAGRDYGYTF
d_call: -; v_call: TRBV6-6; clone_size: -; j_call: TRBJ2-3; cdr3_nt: TGTGCCAGCAGGGGCGAGCTGTGGCTGGATACGCAGTATTTT; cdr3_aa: CASRGELWLDTQYF
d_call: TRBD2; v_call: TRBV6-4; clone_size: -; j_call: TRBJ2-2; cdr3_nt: TGTGCCAGCAGAGGACTAGCGGGAGGGCCCGGGGAGCTGTTTTTT; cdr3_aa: CASRGLAGGPGELFF
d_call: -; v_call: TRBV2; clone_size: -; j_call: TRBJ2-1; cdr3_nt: TGTGCCAGCAGTGAACGGGGACAATACAATGAGCAGTTCTTC; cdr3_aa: CASSERGQYNEQFF
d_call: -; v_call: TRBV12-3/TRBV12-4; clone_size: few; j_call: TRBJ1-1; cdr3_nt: TGTGCCAGCAGTTTTCCGGGGACTGAAGCTTTCTTT; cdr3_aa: CASSFPGTEAFF
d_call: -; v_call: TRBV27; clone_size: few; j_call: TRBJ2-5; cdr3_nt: TGTGCCAGCAGCCCCAACCCCGCGCGGACCCAGTACTTC; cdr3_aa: CASSPNPARTQYF
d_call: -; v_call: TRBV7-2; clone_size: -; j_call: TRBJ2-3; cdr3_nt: TGTGCCAGCAGCTTAGAGGATGCTAGCACAGATACGCAGTATTTT; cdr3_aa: CASSLEDASTDTQYF
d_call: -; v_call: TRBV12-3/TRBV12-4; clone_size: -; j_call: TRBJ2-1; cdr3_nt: TGTGCCAGCAGTTTAGCGACGGAGGGGCGGGACGCCTACAATGAGCAGTTCTTC; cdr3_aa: CASSLATEGRDAYNEQFF
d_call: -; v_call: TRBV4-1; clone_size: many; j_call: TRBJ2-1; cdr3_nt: TGCGCCAGCAGCCAAGTAAATATAGTCTCCTACAATGAGCAGTTCTTC; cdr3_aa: CASSQVNIVSYNEQFF
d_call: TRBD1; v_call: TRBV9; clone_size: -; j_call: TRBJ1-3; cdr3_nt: TGTGCCAGCAGCGGCGGACAGGGAGTCTTCGGAAACACCATATATTTT; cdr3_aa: CASSGGQGVFGNTIYF
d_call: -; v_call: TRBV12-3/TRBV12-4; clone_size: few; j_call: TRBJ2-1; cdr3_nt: TGTGCCAGCAGTTGGAGGGGGTCCTACAATGAGCAGTTCTTC; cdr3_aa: CASSWRGSYNEQFF
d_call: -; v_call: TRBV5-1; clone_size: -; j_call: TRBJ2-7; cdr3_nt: TGCGCCAGCAGCCCCTCGGACGTCGAGCAGTACTTC; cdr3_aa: CASSPSDVEQYF
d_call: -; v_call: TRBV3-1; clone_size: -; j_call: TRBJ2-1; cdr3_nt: TGTGCCAGCAGTAAGGACAGCACGGGTAACAATGAGCAGTTCTTC; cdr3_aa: CASSKDSTGNNEQFF
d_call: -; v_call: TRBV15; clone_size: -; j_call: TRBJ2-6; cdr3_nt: TGTGCCACCAGCAGAGACCGGGAGTCTGGGGCCAACGTCCCGACTTTC; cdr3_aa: CATSRDRESGANVPTF
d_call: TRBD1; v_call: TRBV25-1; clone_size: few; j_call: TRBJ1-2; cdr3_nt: TGTGCCAGCAGTGGGGACAGATACTATGGCTACACCTTC; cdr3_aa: CASSGDRYYGYTF
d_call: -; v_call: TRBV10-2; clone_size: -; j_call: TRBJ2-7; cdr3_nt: TGCGCCAGCAGTCCCCCGGACACAGACTACGAGCAGTACTTC; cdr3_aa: CASSPPDTDYEQYF
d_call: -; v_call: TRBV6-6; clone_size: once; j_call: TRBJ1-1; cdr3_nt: TGTGCCAGCAGTTACTCCTCCCCGGGAATGAACACTGAAGCTTTCTTT; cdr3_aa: CASSYSSPGMNTEAFF
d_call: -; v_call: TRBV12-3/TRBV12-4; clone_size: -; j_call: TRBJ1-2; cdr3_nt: TGTGCCAGCAGTTTAGGGCCTCGGGGTAACTATGGCTACACCTTC; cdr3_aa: CASSLGPRGNYGYTF
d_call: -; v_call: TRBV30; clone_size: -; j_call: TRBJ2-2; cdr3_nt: TGTGCCTGGATTACGGCGAACACCGGGGAGCTGTTTTTT; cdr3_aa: CAWITANTGELFF
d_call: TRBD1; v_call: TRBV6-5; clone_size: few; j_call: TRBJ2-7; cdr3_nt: TGTGCCAGCCTGAGGGGACAGGGTTCCTACGAGCAGTACTTC; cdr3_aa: CASLRGQGSYEQYF
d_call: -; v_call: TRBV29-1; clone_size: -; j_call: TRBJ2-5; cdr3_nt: TGCAGCTATGGGAGGGGGGAGACCCAGTACTTC; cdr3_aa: CSYGRGETQYF
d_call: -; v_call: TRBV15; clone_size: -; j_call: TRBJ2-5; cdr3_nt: TGTGCCACCAGCAGAGATGTACAGATTCAAGAGACCCAGTACTTC; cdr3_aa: CATSRDVQIQETQYF
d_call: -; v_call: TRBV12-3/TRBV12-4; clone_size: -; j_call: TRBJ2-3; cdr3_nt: TGTGCCAGCAGTTCTTCTTGGCGGGACACAGATACGCAGTATTTT; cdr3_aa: CASSSSWRDTDTQYF
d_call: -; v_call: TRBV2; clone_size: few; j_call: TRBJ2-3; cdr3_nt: TGTGCCAGCATGAGCGGTAACACAGATACGCAGTATTTT; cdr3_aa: CASMSGNTDTQYF
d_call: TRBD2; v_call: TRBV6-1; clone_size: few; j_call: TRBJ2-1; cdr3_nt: TGTGCCAGCTCACGGACTAGCGCCAATGAGCAGTTCTTC; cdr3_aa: CASSRTSANEQFF
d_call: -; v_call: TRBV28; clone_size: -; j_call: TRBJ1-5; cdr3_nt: TGTGCCAGCAGTCTAACTGCCCCCTCAGGGGACGGCAATCAGCCCCAGCATTTT; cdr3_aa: CASSLTAPSGDGNQPQHF
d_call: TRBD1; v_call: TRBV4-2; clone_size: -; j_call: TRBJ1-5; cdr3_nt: TGTGCCAGCAGCCAAGAGACAGGGCCGCCCCAGCATTTT; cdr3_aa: CASSQETGPPQHF
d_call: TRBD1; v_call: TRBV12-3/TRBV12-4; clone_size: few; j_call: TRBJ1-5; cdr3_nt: TGTGCCAGCAGTTTTTCTGGACAGGGTCCATGGTATCAGCCCCAGCATTTT; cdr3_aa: CASSFSGQGPWYQPQHF
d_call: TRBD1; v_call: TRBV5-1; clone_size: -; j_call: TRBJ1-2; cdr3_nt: TGCGCCAGCAGCTTTGAACAGGGGGCCTATGACTACACCTTC; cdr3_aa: CASSFEQGAYDYTF
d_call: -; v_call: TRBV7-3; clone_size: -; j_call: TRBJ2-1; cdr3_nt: TGTGCCAGCAGCTTAAGCGGGGCCGACTACAATGAGCAGTTCTTC; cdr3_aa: CASSLSGADYNEQFF